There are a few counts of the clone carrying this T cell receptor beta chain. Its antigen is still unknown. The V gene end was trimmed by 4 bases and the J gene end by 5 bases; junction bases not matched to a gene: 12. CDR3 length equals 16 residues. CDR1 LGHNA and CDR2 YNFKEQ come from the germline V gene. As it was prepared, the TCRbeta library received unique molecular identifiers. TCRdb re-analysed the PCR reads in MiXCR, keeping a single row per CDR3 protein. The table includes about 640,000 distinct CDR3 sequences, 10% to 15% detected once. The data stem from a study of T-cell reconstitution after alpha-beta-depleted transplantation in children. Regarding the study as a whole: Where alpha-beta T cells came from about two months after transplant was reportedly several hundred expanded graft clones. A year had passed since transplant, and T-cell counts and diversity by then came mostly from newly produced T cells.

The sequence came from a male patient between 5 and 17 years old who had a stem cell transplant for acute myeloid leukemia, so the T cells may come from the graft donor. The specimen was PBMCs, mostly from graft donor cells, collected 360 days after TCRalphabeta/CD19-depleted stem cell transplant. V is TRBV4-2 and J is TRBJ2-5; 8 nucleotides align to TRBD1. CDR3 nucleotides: TGTGCCAGCAGCCCACGACAGGGGCCGACGGGGGAGACCCAGTACTTC. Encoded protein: CASSPRQGPTGETQYF.